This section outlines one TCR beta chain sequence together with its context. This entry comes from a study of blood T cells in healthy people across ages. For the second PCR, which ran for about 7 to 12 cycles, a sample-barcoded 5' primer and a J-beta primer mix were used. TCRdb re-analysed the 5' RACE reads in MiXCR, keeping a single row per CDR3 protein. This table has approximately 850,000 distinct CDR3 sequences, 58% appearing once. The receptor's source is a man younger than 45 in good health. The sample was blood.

Here the CDR3 DNA reads TGTGCCAGCAGTGAAACAAGCAACTCCTACGAGCAGTACTTC. Encoded protein: CASSETSNSYEQYF. The rearrangement joins TRBV25-1 to TRBJ2-5; D is undetermined. The end of the DNA aligns better with TRBJ2-7, so the J call may be wrong. The germline V gene encodes CDR1 MGHDK and CDR2 SYGVNS. This CDR3 comprises 14 residues.